Following are 12 T cell receptor beta chains from one sample sequenced in a study of Ad26.COV2.S vaccination and SARS-CoV-2 variants. Treatment defined: about 20 received Ad26.COV2.S at low or high dose, single or two shots; about 5 received placebo; per-sample allocation not given. Day 63 following the first vaccine or placebo injection was when the samples were taken. TCRdb's copy holds only in-frame clones and misses some; the assay was immunoSEQ multiplex PCR. The sample consists of roughly 700,000 clones, 89% of them appearing once. The sample consisted of peripheral blood, taken in a trial of Ad26.COV2.S vaccine versus placebo. Receptors originate from a person between 18 and 59 years old who received the Ad26.COV2.S COVID-19 vaccine or a placebo.

This chain uses TRBV7-9 with TRBJ2-1, with D unclear. With 1 base removed from V and 3 bases from J, the gap between germline ends came to 4 bases. There are 13 residues in the CDR3. Germline V gives CDR1 SEHNR, CDR2 FQNEAQ (reference sequence). The CDR3 loop is CASSLVVYNEQFF. CDR3 DNA: TGTGCCAGCAGCTTAGTGGTCTACAATGAGCAGTTCTTC.

The J gene is TRBJ1-3, the V gene TRBV7-2; D unclear. This CDR3 has 15 amino acids. The germline CDR1 and CDR2 sequences are SGHTA and FQGNSA. V lost 5 bases and J lost 0, with 11 bases in between. This CDR3 reads CASSQRTGSGNTIYF. Written as DNA, the CDR3 is TGTGCCAGCAGCCAGAGGACGGGCTCTGGAAACACCATATATTTT. The variable domain in full, completed from reference TRBV7-2 and TRBJ1-3, reads GAGVSQSPSNKVTEKGKDVELRCDPISGHTALYWYRQSLGQGLEFLIYFQGNSAPDKSGLPSDRFSAERTGGSVSTLTIQRTQQEDSAVYLCASSQRTGSGNTIYFGEGSWLTVV.

The rearrangement uses TRBV10-3 and TRBJ1-3, with D uncertain. V gave up 4 bases and J gave up 1 base, with 8 bases separating them. Germline CDR1 and CDR2: ENHRY and SYGVKD. The CDR3 is made up of 14 amino acids. The CDR3: CAISASTSGNTIYF. The DNA of the CDR3 is TGTGCCATCAGTGCCTCAACGTCTGGAAACACCATATATTTT.

This chain uses TRBV3-1 (or the pseudogene TRBV3-2) with TRBJ2-2, with 10 bases fitting TRBD1. The V and J ends lost 10 bases and 5 bases, in that order; junction bases with no gene match: 10. Germline values: CDR1 LGHDT, CDR2 YNNKEL (reference sequence). There are 15 residues in the CDR3. In nucleotides, the CDR3 is TGTGCCACTCGAACGGGACAGGGGCCTACCGGGGAGCTGTTTTTT. Amino acid sequence: CATRTGQGPTGELFF.

The rearrangement joins TRBV5-4 to TRBJ1-1; a weak D match, TRBD1 (5 bases). From germline, CDR1 is SGHNT and CDR2 YYREEE (reference sequence). V lost 5 bases to trimming and J lost 8 bases, with 16 bases between them. This CDR3 spans 13 amino acids. CDR3 residues: CASSGGKASEAFF. CDR3 sequence (DNA): TGTGCCAGCAGTGGGGGGAAAGCCTCGGAAGCTTTCTTT. The full variable domain, completed using reference TRBV5-4 and TRBJ1-1, is ETGVTQSPTHLIKTRGQQVTLRCSSQSGHNTVSWYQQALGQGPQFIFQYYREEENGRGNFPPRFSGLQFPNYSSELNVNALELDDSALYLCASSGGKASEAFFGQGTRLTVV.

In nucleotides, the CDR3 is TGTGCCAGCAGTTCATTATCCCGGACAGCCTACGAGCAGTACTTC. Translation: CASSSLSRTAYEQYF. The rearrangement links TRBV6-5 to TRBJ2-7; tentatively, D is TRBD1 (6 bases). V was trimmed by 4 bases and J by 2 bases, leaving 15 bases between them. From germline, CDR1 is MNHEY and CDR2 SVGAGI. The CDR3 sequence is 15 residues long.

The chain couples TRBV10-3 to TRBJ1-2; 10 bases are a match to TRBD1. V dropped 4 bases and J dropped 8; count of bases not matched to a gene: 4. The CDR3 has 13 amino acids. Germline V gives CDR1 ENHRY, CDR2 SYGVKD. The CDR3 here is CAISGQGAEGYTF. CDR3 DNA: TGTGCCATCAGTGGACAGGGGGCGGAAGGCTACACCTTC.

This clone showed up just once. The DNA for the CDR3 is TGCGCCAGCAGCGTCAACTACGTCGAGCAGTACTTC. Encoded protein: CASSVNYVEQYF. The chain has TRBV5-1 and TRBJ2-7; D gene ambiguous. Germline CDR1 SGHRS, CDR2 YFSETQ. Trimming took 4 bases from V and 6 from J, leaving 11 bases between them. The CDR3 consists of 12 residues.

The CDR3 sequence is CASSPRPGGYMNTEAFF. CDR3 DNA: TGTGCCAGCAGCCCCAGACCCGGGGGGTACATGAACACTGAAGCTTTCTTT. This chain links TRBV2 with TRBJ1-1, with D perhaps matching TRBD1 (5 bases). The length of the CDR3 is 17 residues. Deletions cut 6 bases from V and 0 bases from J, with 20 bases between. CDR1 is SNHLY, CDR2 FYNNEI, per germline. Drawing the rest from reference TRBV2 and TRBJ1-1, the complete variable domain is EPEVTQTPSHQVTQMGQEVILRCVPISNHLYFYWYRQILGQKVEFLVSFYNNEISEKSEIFDDQFSVERPDGSNFTLKIRSTKLEDSAMYFCASSPRPGGYMNTEAFFGQGTRLTVV.

A note on this clone: Other DNA sequences within the sample encode an identical CDR3. The V gene is TRBV7-3, the J gene TRBJ1-1; D might be TRBD1 (6 bases). This CDR3 has 13 residues. Germline values: CDR1 SGHTA, CDR2 FQGTGA. Trimming pared 5 bases from V and 3 bases from J, leaving 10 bases between. Here the CDR3 DNA reads TGTGCCAGCAGCGCGGACAGAGACACTGAAGCTTTCTTT. It codes for CASSADRDTEAFF.

This chain joins TRBV14 and TRBJ2-3, with 7 bases that match TRBD1. CDR3 length: 15 residues. With V trimmed by 4 bases and J by 3 bases, 7 bases remained unmatched. The germline V gene encodes CDR1 SGHDN and CDR2 FVKESK. The CDR3 nucleotides are TGTGCCAGCAGCCTGGGACAGTATCGGACAGATACGCAGTATTTT. Encoded protein: CASSLGQYRTDTQYF.

This chain joins TRBV6-5 and TRBJ2-6; the D call may be TRBD1 or TRBD2 (5 bases each). The germline V gene encodes CDR1 MNHEY and CDR2 SVGAGI. Trimming took 4 bases from V and 1 from J, leaving 8 bases between them. The CDR3 is 15 amino acids. DNA of the CDR3: TGTGCCAGCAGTTTATGGGGGTCTGGGGCCAACGTCCTGACTTTC. This translates into CASSLWGSGANVLTF.